This TCR beta chain was recorded in a study of blood T cell repertoires in COVID-19. For the study at large: Collection of acute and convalescent COVID-19 samples took place in the United States, Italy and Spain. PBMCs, B-cell-depleted T cells, or T cells were the source of the cDNA or gDNA that made up the material.

Some clones are missing from TCRdb's copy, which holds only in-frame ones; the method was immunoSEQ multiplex PCR. The sample lists 150,000 to 190,000 clones, 80% occurring once. Source material: peripheral blood. This TCR was recovered from a man aged 60 to 69 with acute or convalescent COVID-19.

CDR3 loop: CASDDSTYEQYF. The CDR3 DNA sequence: TGTGCCAGCGACGACTCGACCTACGAGCAGTACTTC. The V and J genes are TRBV28 and TRBJ2-7; no clear D gene. The CDR3 length is 12 residues. CDR1 is MDHEN and CDR2 is SYDVKM in the germline V gene. Trimming removed 8 bases from V and 2 bases from J, with 10 bases in between.